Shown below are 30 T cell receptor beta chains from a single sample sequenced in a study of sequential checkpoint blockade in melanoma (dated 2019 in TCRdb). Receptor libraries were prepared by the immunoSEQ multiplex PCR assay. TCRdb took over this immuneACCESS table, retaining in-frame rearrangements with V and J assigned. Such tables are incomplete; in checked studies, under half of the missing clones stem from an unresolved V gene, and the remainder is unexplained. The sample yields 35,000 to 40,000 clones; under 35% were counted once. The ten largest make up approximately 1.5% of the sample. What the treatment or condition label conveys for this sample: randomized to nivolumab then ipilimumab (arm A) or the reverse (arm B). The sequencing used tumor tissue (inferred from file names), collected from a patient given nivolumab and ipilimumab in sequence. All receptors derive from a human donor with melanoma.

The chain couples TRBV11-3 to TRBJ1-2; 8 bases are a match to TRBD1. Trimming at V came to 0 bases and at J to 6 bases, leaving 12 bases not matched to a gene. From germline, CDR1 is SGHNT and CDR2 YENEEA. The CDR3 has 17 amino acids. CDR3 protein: CASSLDGEGTGRDGYTF. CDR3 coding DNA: TGTGCCAGCAGCTTAGACGGTGAGGGGACAGGAAGGGATGGCTACACCTTC.

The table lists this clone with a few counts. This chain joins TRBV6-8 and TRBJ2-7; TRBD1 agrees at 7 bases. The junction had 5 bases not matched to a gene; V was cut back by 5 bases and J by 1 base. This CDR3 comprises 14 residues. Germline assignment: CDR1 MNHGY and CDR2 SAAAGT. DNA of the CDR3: TGTGCCAGCAGTCCCACGACAGGGTCCTACGAGCAGTACTTC. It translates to CASSPTTGSYEQYF.

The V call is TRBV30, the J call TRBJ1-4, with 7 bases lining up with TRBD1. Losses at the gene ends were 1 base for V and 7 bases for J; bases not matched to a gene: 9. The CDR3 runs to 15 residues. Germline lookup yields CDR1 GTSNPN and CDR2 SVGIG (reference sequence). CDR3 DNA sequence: TGTGCCTGGAGTGGCCAACAGGGGAGTGGTGAAAAACTGTTTTTT. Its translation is CAWSGQQGSGEKLFF.

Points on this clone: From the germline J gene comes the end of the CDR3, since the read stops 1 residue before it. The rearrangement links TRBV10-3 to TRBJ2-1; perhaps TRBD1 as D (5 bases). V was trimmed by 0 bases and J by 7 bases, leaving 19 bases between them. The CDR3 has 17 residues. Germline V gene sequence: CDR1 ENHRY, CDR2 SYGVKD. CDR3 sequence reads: CAISESTGSGQGNEQFF. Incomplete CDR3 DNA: TGTGCCATCAGTGAGTCGACGGGCTCTGGCCAGGGAAATGAGCAGTTC.

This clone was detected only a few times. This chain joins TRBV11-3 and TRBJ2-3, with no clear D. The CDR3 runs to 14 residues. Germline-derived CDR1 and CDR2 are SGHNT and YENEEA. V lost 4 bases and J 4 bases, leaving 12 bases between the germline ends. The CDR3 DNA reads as TGTGCCAGCAGCTCCGGACGAGGCGCAGATACGCAGTATTTT. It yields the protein CASSSGRGADTQYF.

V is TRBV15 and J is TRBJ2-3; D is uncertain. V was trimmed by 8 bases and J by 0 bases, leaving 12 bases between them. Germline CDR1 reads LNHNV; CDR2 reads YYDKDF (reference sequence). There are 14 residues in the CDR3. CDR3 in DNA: TGTGCCACCTCCCTTCCGCGAAGCACAGATACGCAGTATTTT. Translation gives CATSLPRSTDTQYF.

CDR3 DNA: TGTGCCAGTAGTCTTGCGAGAAATTTGAACACTGAAGCTTTCTTT. Its protein product is CASSLARNLNTEAFF. The chain recombines TRBV19 with TRBJ1-1, with unresolved D. This CDR3 contains 15 residues. Trimming shortened V by 5 bases and J by 0 bases, and 13 bases separated the two germline ends. Per germline, CDR1 LNHDA and CDR2 SQIVND (reference sequence).

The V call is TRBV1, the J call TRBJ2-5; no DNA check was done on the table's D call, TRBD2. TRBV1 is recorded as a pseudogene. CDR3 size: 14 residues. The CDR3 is CASSQDLGGETQYF. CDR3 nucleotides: TGCGCCAGCAGCCAAGACTTGGGGGGGGAGACCCAGTACTTC.

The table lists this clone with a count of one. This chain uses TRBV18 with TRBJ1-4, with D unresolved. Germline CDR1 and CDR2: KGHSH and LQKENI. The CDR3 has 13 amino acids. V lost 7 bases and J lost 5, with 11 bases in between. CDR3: CASCRGPNEKLFF. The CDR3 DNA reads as TGTGCCAGCTGCCGAGGCCCCAATGAAAAACTGTTTTTT.

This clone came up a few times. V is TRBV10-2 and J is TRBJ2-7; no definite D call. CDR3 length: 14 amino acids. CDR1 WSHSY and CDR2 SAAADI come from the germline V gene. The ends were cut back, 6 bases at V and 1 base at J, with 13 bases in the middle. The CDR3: CASSSSRRSYEQYF. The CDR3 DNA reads TGCGCCAGCAGCTCGTCGAGGCGGTCCTACGAGCAGTACTTC.

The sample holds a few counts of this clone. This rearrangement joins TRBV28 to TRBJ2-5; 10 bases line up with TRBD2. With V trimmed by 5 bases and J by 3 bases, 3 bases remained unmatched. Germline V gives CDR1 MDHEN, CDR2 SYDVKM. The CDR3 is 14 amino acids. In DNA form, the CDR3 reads TGTGCCAGCAGTACTCTAGCGGGAGAAGAGACCCAGTACTTC. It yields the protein CASSTLAGEETQYF.

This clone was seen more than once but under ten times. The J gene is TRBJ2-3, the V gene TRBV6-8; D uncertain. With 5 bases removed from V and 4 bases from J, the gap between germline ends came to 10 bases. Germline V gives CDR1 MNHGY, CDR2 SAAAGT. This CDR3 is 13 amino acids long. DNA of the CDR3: TGTGCCAGCAGTCACGGAACCTCAGATACGCAGTATTTT. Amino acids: CASSHGTSDTQYF.

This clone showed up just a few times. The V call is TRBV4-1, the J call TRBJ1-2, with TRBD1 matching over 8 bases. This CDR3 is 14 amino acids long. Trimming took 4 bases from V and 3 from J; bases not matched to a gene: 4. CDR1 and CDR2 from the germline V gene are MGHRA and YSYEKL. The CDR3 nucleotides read TGCGCCAGCAGCCGTGAACAGGGGGACTATGGCTACACCTTC. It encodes CASSREQGDYGYTF.

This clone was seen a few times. The CDR3 loop is CASRTTHPKQYF. CDR3 coding DNA: TGTGCCAGCAGAACTACCCATCCTAAGCAGTATTTT. The rearrangement uses TRBV6-8 and TRBJ2-3; D gene uncertain. This CDR3 region has 12 residues. The V end lost 6 bases, the J end lost 11 bases, and 15 bases lay between the germline ends. Germline V gene sequence: CDR1 MNHGY, CDR2 SAAAGT.

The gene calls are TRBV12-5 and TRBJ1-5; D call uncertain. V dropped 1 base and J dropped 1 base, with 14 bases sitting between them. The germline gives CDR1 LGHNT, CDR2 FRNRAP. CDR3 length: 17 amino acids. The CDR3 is CASGLAPEEVSNQPQHF. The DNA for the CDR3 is TGTGCTAGTGGTTTGGCCCCAGAGGAGGTAAGCAATCAGCCCCAGCATTTT. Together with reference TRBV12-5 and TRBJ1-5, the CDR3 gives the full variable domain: DARVTQTPRHKVTEMGQEVTMRCQPILGHNTVFWYRQTMMQGLELLAYFRNRAPLDDSGMPKDRFSAEMPDATLATLKIQPSEPRDSAVYFCASGLAPEEVSNQPQHFGDGTRLSIL.

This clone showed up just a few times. The DNA for the CDR3 is TGTGCCAGCACCTTCGGGCGGATAGGAAACACCGGGGAGCTGTTTTTT. It is translated as CASTFGRIGNTGELFF. The chain links TRBV11-3 to TRBJ2-2; D is undetermined. The V and J ends lost 7 bases and 2 bases respectively, with 17 bases between them. The CDR3 runs to 16 residues. Germline assignment: CDR1 SGHNT and CDR2 YENEEA.

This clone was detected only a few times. The CDR3 loop is CASSYSSKTGLVDGYTF. CDR3 DNA: TGTGCCAGCAGTTACTCGAGTAAGACAGGGCTTGTGGATGGCTACACCTTC. The chain has TRBV6-8 and TRBJ1-2; 7 positions match TRBD1. Germline CDR1 and CDR2: MNHGY and SAAAGT. This CDR3 is 17 amino acids long. V was clipped by 0 bases and J by 6 bases; unmatched bases: 13.

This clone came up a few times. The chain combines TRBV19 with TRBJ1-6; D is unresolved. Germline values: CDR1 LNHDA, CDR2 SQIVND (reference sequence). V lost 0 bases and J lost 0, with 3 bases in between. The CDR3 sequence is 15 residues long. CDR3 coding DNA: TGTGCCAGTAGTATAGACTACTCCTATAATTCACCCCTCCACTTT. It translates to CASSIDYSYNSPLHF. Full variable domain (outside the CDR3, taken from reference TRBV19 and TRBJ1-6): DGGITQSPKYLFRKEGQNVTLSCEQNLNHDAMYWYRQDPGQGLRLIYYSQIVNDFQKGDIAEGYSVSREKKESFPLTVTSAQKNPTAFYLCASSIDYSYNSPLHFGNGTRLTVT.

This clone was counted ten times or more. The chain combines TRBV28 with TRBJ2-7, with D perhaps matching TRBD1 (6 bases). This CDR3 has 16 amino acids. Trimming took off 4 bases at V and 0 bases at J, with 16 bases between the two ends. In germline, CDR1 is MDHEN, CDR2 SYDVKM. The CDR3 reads CASSSRIGQSSYEQYF. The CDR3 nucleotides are TGTGCCAGCAGTTCCCGGATAGGACAGAGCTCCTACGAGCAGTACTTC.

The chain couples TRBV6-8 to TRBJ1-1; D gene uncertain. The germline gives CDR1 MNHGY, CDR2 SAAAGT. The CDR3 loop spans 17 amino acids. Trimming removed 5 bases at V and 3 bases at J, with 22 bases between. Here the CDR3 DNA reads TGTGCCAGCAGTCGTACCCTTTCCCCAACGCGCGACACTGAAGCTTTCTTT. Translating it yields CASSRTLSPTRDTEAFF.

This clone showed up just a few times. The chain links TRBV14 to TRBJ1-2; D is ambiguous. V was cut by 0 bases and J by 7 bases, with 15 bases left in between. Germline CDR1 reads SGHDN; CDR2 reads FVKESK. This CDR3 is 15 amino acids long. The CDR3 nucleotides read TGTGCCAGCAGCCAAGATCGGATAGGGTTGACTGGCTACACCTTC. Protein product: CASSQDRIGLTGYTF.

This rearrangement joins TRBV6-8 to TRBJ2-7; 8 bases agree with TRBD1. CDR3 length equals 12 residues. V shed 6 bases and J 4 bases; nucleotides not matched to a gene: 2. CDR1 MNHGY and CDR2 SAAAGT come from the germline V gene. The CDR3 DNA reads TGTGCCAGCAGAGGACAGGGTTACGAGCAGTACTTC. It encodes CASRGQGYEQYF.

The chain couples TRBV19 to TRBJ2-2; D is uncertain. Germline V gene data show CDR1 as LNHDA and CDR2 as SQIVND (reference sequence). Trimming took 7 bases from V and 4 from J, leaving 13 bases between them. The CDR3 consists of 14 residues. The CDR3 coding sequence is TGTGCCAGTAAAGGGCGGAAGGGCACCGGGGAGCTGTTTTTT. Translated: CASKGRKGTGELFF. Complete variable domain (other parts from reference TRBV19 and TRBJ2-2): DGGITQSPKYLFRKEGQNVTLSCEQNLNHDAMYWYRQDPGQGLRLIYYSQIVNDFQKGDIAEGYSVSREKKESFPLTVTSAQKNPTAFYLCASKGRKGTGELFFGEGSRLTVL.

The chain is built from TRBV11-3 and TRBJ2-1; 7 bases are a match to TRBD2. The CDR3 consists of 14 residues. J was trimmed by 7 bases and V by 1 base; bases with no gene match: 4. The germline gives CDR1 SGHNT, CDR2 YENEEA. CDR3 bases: TGTGCCAGCAGCTTAGGCGGGGGAGGGAATGAGCAGTTCTTC. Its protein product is CASSLGGGGNEQFF.

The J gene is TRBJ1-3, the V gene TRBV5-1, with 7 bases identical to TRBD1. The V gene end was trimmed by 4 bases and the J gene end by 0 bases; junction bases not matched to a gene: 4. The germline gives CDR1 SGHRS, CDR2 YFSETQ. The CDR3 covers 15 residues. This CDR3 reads CASSPGQTSGNTIYF. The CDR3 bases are TGCGCCAGCAGCCCGGGACAGACCTCTGGAAACACCATATATTTT.

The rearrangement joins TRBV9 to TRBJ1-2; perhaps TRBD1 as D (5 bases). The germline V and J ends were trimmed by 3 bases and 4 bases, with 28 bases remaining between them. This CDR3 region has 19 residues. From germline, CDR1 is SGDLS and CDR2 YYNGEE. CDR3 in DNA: TGTGCCAGCAGCGCACGCGGGGGGGGATTCGGCCCCTCCGGCTATGGCTACACCTTC. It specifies CASSARGGGFGPSGYGYTF.

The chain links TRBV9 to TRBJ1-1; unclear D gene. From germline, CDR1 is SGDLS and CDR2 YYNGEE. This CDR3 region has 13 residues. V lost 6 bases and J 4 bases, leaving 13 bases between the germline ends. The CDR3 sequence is CASTPVGSTEAFF. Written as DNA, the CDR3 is TGTGCCAGCACCCCCGTGGGGAGCACTGAAGCTTTCTTT.

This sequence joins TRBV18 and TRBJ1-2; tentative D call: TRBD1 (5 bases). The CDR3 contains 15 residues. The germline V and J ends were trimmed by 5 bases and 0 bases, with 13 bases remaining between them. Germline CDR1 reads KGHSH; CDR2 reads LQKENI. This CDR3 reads CASSNSWDPNYGYTF. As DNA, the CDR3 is TGTGCCAGCTCAAATTCCTGGGACCCTAACTATGGCTACACCTTC.

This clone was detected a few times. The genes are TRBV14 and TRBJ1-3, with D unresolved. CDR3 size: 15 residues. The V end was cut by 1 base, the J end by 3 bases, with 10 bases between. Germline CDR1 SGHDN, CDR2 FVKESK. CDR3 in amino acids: CASSQGRGYGNTIYF. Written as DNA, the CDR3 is TGTGCCAGCAGCCAAGGAAGAGGGTATGGAAACACCATATATTTT.

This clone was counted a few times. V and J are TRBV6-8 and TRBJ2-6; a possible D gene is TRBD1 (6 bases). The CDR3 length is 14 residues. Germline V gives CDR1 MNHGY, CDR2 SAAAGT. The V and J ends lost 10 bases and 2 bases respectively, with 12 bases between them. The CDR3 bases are TGTGCCATAACCCCAGGGGCTGGGGCCAACGTCCTGACTTTC. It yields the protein CAITPGAGANVLTF.